The rows below give T cell receptor beta chains drawn from one sample of a study of beta chain features in type 1 diabetes. Measured with immunoSEQ multiplex PCR; TCRdb has only the in-frame clones, and not every one. The repertoire has hundreds of thousands of clones, roughly 12% of them found once; the top ten carry approximately 0.02%. The material sequenced was naive CD4+ T cells from blood. The receptors here all came from a man aged 18 to 30 with type 1 diabetes. CDR3s leave out the opening cysteine and the closing phenylalanine or tryptophan. A D gene is named only where the DNA matches it firmly.

V: TRBV20-1
D: NA
J: TRBJ2-5
CDR3: SVWYQETQY

V: TRBV10-3
D: TRBD2
J: TRBJ2-1
CDR3: AISTTSGGRDEQF

V: TRBV11-2
D: NA
J: TRBJ2-3
CDR3: ASSLGEKGTQY

V: TRBV23-1
D: NA
J: TRBJ1-2
CDR3: PSSSGAKIYGYT

V: TRBV6-1
D: TRBD1
J: TRBJ1-4
CDR3: ASSEVLYRGGEKLF

V: TRBV30
D: NA
J: TRBJ2-1
CDR3: AWSGQGSYNEQF

V: TRBV6-1
D: TRBD1
J: TRBJ1-1
CDR3: ATARQGNTEAF

V: TRBV27
D: TRBD1
J: TRBJ1-3
CDR3: ASSFAGGNSGNTIY

V: TRBV5-1
D: NA
J: TRBJ2-5
CDR3: ASSPFEGGQETQY

V: TRBV6-6
D: NA
J: TRBJ2-4
CDR3: ASSTRDTVAKNIQY

V: TRBV27
D: TRBD2
J: TRBJ2-1
CDR3: ASSSSGSYNEQF

V: TRBV10-1
D: NA
J: TRBJ2-3
CDR3: ASSGGARDTQY

V: TRBV19
D: NA
J: TRBJ2-3
CDR3: ASSPQVTDTQY

V: TRBV10-3
D: NA
J: TRBJ1-1
CDR3: AISEGQGPEAF

V: TRBV19
D: TRBD1
J: TRBJ1-1
CDR3: ASRGQGWRTEAF

V: TRBV7-9
D: NA
J: TRBJ1-1
CDR3: AESGPAMNTEAF

V: TRBV27
D: NA
J: TRBJ2-1
CDR3: ASSRRTRYNEQF

V: TRBV7-2
D: TRBD1
J: TRBJ2-7
CDR3: ASSSTGTGYYEQY

V: TRBV18
D: TRBD1
J: TRBJ1-5
CDR3: ASSPLGQGGNQPQH

V: TRBV28
D: NA
J: TRBJ2-3
CDR3: ASSSQGWRY

V: TRBV30
D: NA
J: TRBJ1-5
CDR3: AWSVDFFNQPQH

V: TRBV7-7
D: TRBD1
J: TRBJ2-5
CDR3: ASPDRIQETQY

V: TRBV30
D: NA
J: TRBJ1-5
CDR3: AWSVGTENQPQH

V: TRBV18
D: NA
J: TRBJ2-7
CDR3: ASSPRNGVKEQY

V: TRBV11-3
D: NA
J: TRBJ1-4
CDR3: ASSFGSEKLF

V: TRBV6-1
D: NA
J: TRBJ1-4
CDR3: ASRSGEKLF

V: TRBV15
D: TRBD2
J: TRBJ2-3
CDR3: ATSSPLAGAILTQY

V: TRBV19
D: NA
J: TRBJ2-7
CDR3: ASSRDTSLDEQY